This TCR beta chain was identified in a study of cytotoxic CD8 clonotypes in ibrutinib-treated CLL. About the study: Researchers reported 11 relapsed/refractory and 15 treatment-naive patients, 17 to 18 of them IGHV unmutated. Partial response was seen in around 25 patients and complete response in 2; after median around 5.5 years, about 14 stayed remitted, around 12 progressed.

TCR beta libraries used 1.5 to 2 micrograms of DNA from cryopreserved PBMCs. Trimming cost V 0 bases and J 7 bases, with 10 bases left between them. This CDR3 region has 15 residues. CDR1 and CDR2 (germline): SEHNR, FQNEAQ (reference sequence). The repertoire was sequenced with immunoSEQ multiplex PCR; TCRdb's copy has only in-frame clones and lacks some. This sample has about 120,000 clones, with more than 55% found just once. This clonotype was obtained from a human donor with chronic lymphocytic leukemia. The chain uses TRBV7-9 and TRBJ1-6; no reliable D call. This specimen was PBMCs, taken after 24 months of ibrutinib treatment. This chain's CDR3 is CASSLAARMNSPLHF. In nucleotides, the CDR3 is TGTGCCAGCAGCTTAGCCGCCAGGATGAATTCACCCCTCCACTTT. The entire variable domain, with the rest obtained from reference TRBV7-9 and TRBJ1-6, is as follows: DTGVSQNPRHKITKRGQNVTFRCDPISEHNRLYWYRQTLGQGPEFLTYFQNEAQLEKSRLLSDRFSAERPKGSFSTLEIQRTEQGDSAMYLCASSLAARMNSPLHFGNGTRLTVT.